This T cell receptor beta chain was recorded in a study of blood T cell repertoires in COVID-19. Study-wide context: The United States, Italy and Spain provided the acute and convalescent COVID-19 samples. T cells, B-cell-depleted T cells, or PBMCs provided the cDNA or gDNA that served as material.

Assignment of participants to cohorts was predicated upon participant-reported clinical history. Exposed volunteers were people who met a COVID-19 case within 2 weeks before study entry. The V gene lost 6 bases and the J gene lost 0 bases, with 12 bases spanning the gap. Germline CDR1 is SGHTA and CDR2 is FQGTGA. The CDR3 loop spans 16 amino acids. Profiled with immunoSEQ multiplex PCR; TCRdb holds only in-frame clones, not every one. The sample carries about 220,000 clones, about four fifths recorded once. This sequence joins TRBV7-3 and TRBJ2-6; D possibly corresponds to TRBD1 (5 bases). Sequencing used PBMCs or T cells enriched from blood (not recorded which). The TCR was taken from a woman between 35 and 50 years old who had been exposed to COVID-19. The CDR3 spells CASSMTAISGANVLTF. Written as DNA, the CDR3 is TGTGCCAGCAGTATGACAGCCATCTCTGGGGCCAACGTCCTGACTTTC.